This T cell receptor beta chain originates from a study of identical twins. Study-level results: The authors noted that invariant MAIT and iNKT cells could partly confound zero-insertion analyses.

Every one of the donors was a healthy Caucasian. This clonotype was found many times. Its antigen remains unidentified. A single record per CDR3 protein comes from TCRdb applying MiXCR to the 5' RACE reads. The sample lists over 200,000 distinct CDR3 sequences; about 6.7% were seen once. This CDR3 contains 12 residues. Trimming left V 6 bases short and J 4 bases short, with 10 bases between. These sequences were also reported in another study, on T cells expressing NK-cell markers. That work adds: Investigators obtained TCR beta repertoires from sorted CD3+CD56+NKG2C+, CD3+CD56+NKG2C- and CD3+CD56-NKG2C+ T cells.

This chain uses TRBV12-3 or TRBV12-4 with TRBJ2-7; a weak D match, TRBD1 (5 bases). Material: CD8+ T cells sorted from blood. This clonotype was obtained from a woman in her late teens or twenties in good health. CDR3 DNA: TGTGCCAGCAGCTTCAGGGTGTACGAGCAGTACTTC. The encoded protein is CASSFRVYEQYF.